Presented here are 10 T cell receptor beta chains from one specimen sequenced in a study of T cells after yellow fever vaccination. One entry per CDR3 protein results from TCRdb running MiXCR on the 5' RACE reads. The sample consists of 550,000 or so distinct CDR3 sequences, around 21% of them appearing once. This material consisted of PBMCs, taken 15 days after the yellow fever booster vaccination. The receptors originated from a man aged 25 to 45 who received the YFV17D yellow fever vaccine.

This chain joins TRBV5-4 and TRBJ2-1; D is ambiguous. CDR3 length equals 12 residues. V lost 1 base and J lost 7, with 6 bases in between. Germline CDR1 reads SGHNT; CDR2 reads YYREEE (reference sequence). The CDR3 coding sequence is TGTGCCAGCAGCTTGTACGGGAATGAGCAGTTCTTC. Its translation is CASSLYGNEQFF.

The chain joins TRBV14 to TRBJ2-6; D gene unclear. Trimming removed 8 bases at V and 0 bases at J, with 8 bases between. Germline V CDR1 and CDR2: SGHDN, FVKESK. This CDR3 is built from 14 residues. The CDR3 sequence is CASGDDSGANVLTF. The DNA for the CDR3 is TGTGCCAGCGGGGATGACTCTGGGGCCAACGTCCTGACTTTC.

V gene TRBV6-5 combines with J gene TRBJ2-7, with TRBD2 as a possible D gene (6 bases). Between the trimmed V and J ends, which lost 4 bases and 3 bases, there was a span of 13 bases. Per the germline V gene, CDR1 is MNHEY and CDR2 is SVGAGI. The CDR3 length is 14 residues. The CDR3 DNA follows: TGTGCCAGCAGTTCGGACCGGGACTTCTACGAGCAGTACTTC. The encoded protein is CASSSDRDFYEQYF.

Only a few counts were recorded for this clonotype. The chain recombines TRBV10-3 with TRBJ2-7, with D perhaps TRBD2 (6 bases). The CDR3 is 14 amino acids. V lost 2 bases and J 1 base, leaving 9 bases between the germline ends. The germline V gene has CDR1 ENHRY and CDR2 SYGVKD. The CDR3 loop reads CAISEGLPSYEQYF. CDR3 coding DNA: TGTGCCATCAGTGAGGGACTACCATCCTACGAGCAGTACTTC.

This clonotype has a handful of counts. This chain uses TRBV7-6 with TRBJ2-5; perhaps TRBD1 as D (6 bases). The V end was cut by 6 bases, the J end by 1 base, with 15 bases between. The CDR3 is 15 amino acids. Germline loops: CDR1 SGHVS, CDR2 FNYEAQ. The CDR3 loop reads CASRGAGTPQETQYF. The CDR3 DNA follows: TGTGCCAGCAGGGGCGCCGGGACACCCCAAGAGACCCAGTACTTC.

The gene calls are TRBV7-2 and TRBJ2-7; 10 bases are a match to TRBD2. The CDR3 has 13 amino acids. CDR1 and CDR2 (germline): SGHTA, FQGNSA. Trimming at V came to 5 bases and at J to 4 bases, leaving 2 bases not matched to a gene. The DNA for the CDR3 is TGTGCCAGCAGCCAACTAGCGGGATACGAGCAGTACTTC. Its translation: CASSQLAGYEQYF.

The rearrangement uses TRBV2 and TRBJ1-6; maybe TRBD1 (5 bases). Trimming stripped 11 bases from V and 5 bases from J, with 13 bases between. CDR1 is SNHLY and CDR2 is FYNNEI in the germline V gene. The CDR3 is 13 residues long. The CDR3 bases are TGTGCCGAGGGGCAACCTGATAATTCACCCCTCCACTTT. Translating it yields CAEGQPDNSPLHF.

The chain combines TRBV20-1 with TRBJ2-7, with unresolved D. Germline lookup yields CDR1 DFQATT and CDR2 SNEGSKA (reference sequence). The CDR3 spans 12 residues. The V end lost 1 base, the J end lost 7 bases, and 11 bases lay between the germline ends. This chain's CDR3 is CSARAEWFEQYF. The DNA of the CDR3 is TGCAGTGCTAGAGCCGAGTGGTTTGAGCAGTACTTC.

CDR3 coding DNA: TGCAGTGCTAGAGATCTTGGGGGGCATTACAATGAGCAGTTCTTC. Its translation: CSARDLGGHYNEQFF. The chain is built from TRBV20-1 and TRBJ2-1, with D perhaps being TRBD1 or TRBD2 (6 bases each). Germline V CDR1 and CDR2: DFQATT, SNEGSKA (reference sequence). Trimming stripped 0 bases from V and 4 bases from J, with 13 bases between. The CDR3 spans 15 residues.

The rearrangement uses TRBV29-1 and TRBJ2-1; D perhaps matches TRBD1 (5 bases). The length of the CDR3 is 12 residues. The V and J ends lost 7 bases and 8 bases respectively, with 15 bases between them. Germline V gene data show CDR1 as SQVTM and CDR2 as ANQGSEA. CDR3 region: CSATDIGDEQFF. CDR3 sequence (DNA): TGCAGCGCAACGGACATAGGAGATGAGCAGTTCTTC.